Shown below are 8 T cell receptor beta chains from a single sample sequenced in a study of shared clonotypes between healthy human individuals. Method: immunoSEQ multiplex PCR; TCRdb's copy keeps in-frame clones and lacks some. The sample contains about 2,500,000 clones, approximately 90% of which appear only once. The sequencing sample was made of naive CD4+ T cells sorted from blood. The subset here: CD45RA+ positively selected. The receptors stem from a man aged 18 to 29 in good health.

The chain carries TRBV7-8 and TRBJ1-6, with a weak D call TRBD1 (5 bases). Trimming removed 2 bases from V and 7 bases from J, with 15 bases in between. The germline CDR1 and CDR2 sequences are SGHVS and FQNEAQ. The CDR3 extends over 16 amino acids. The CDR3 loop is CASSLRRALDNSPLHF. In DNA, the CDR3 is TGTGCCAGCAGCTTACGCAGGGCCCTTGACAATTCACCCCTCCACTTT. The whole variable domain, filled in from reference TRBV7-8 and TRBJ1-6, reads GAGVSQSPRYKVAKRGQDVALRCDPISGHVSLFWYQQALGQGPEFLTYFQNEAQLDKSGLPSDRFFAERPEGSVSTLKIQRTQQEDSAVYLCASSLRRALDNSPLHFGNGTRLTVT.

This chain links TRBV19 with TRBJ1-3, with D hard to call. Trimming left V 7 bases short and J 0 bases short, with 10 bases between. This CDR3 has 14 residues. Germline CDR1 and CDR2: LNHDA and SQIVND (reference sequence). CDR3 in DNA: TGTGCCAGTACTCTACTTGGCTCTGGAAACACCATATATTTT. This translates into CASTLLGSGNTIYF.

The chain recombines TRBV28 with TRBJ1-5, with a possible D match to TRBD1 (5 bases). V was shortened by 1 base and J by 0 bases, with 10 bases between the two germline ends. Germline V CDR1 and CDR2: MDHEN, SYDVKM. The CDR3 extends over 16 amino acids. The DNA of the CDR3 is TGTGCCAGCAGTTTATCTGGACACCGTAGCAATCAGCCCCAGCATTTT. This sequence encodes CASSLSGHRSNQPQHF.

The V gene is TRBV11-2, the J gene TRBJ2-5; 9 bases line up with TRBD2. With 1 base clipped from V and 7 bases from J, the junction kept 4 bases outside the gene matches. Germline V gene lookup returns CDR1 SGHAT and CDR2 FQNNGV. The length of the CDR3 is 14 residues. The CDR3 region is CASSLGSGGRTQYF. CDR3 sequence (DNA): TGTGCCAGCAGCTTAGGTAGCGGGGGCAGGACCCAGTACTTC.

The chain recombines TRBV4-1 with TRBJ2-7; TRBD1 matches 7 bases. The V gene end was trimmed by 3 bases and the J gene end by 2 bases; junction bases not matched to a gene: 13. Germline CDR1 reads MGHRA; CDR2 reads YSYEKL. The CDR3 contains 17 residues. CDR3: CASSQTVATGVPYEQYF. The CDR3 DNA is TGCGCCAGCAGCCAGACGGTCGCAACAGGGGTCCCCTACGAGCAGTACTTC.

V and J are TRBV5-1 and TRBJ2-5; D may be TRBD1 or TRBD2 (5 bases each). This CDR3 comprises 13 residues. V was clipped by 4 bases and J by 6 bases, with 13 bases between them. Germline CDR1 SGHRS, CDR2 YFSETQ. CDR3 in DNA: TGCGCCAGCAGCGACCGGGACCTCAAGACCCAGTACTTC. This gives the protein CASSDRDLKTQYF.

This sequence joins TRBV6-4 and TRBJ2-2, with D unresolved. This CDR3 region has 13 residues. The V end lost 6 bases, the J end lost 3 bases, and 8 bases lay between the germline ends. Germline CDR1 and CDR2: MRHNA and SNTAGT. The CDR3 nucleotides are TGTGCCAGCAGGGCCGATTACACCGGGGAGCTGTTTTTT. Translating it yields CASRADYTGELFF.

For this clone: The junction shows a germline mismatch at one end, possibly a read error. The CDR3 region has the DNA TGTGCCACCTCTGGAGCTGGGGCCAACGTCCCGACTTTC. Its translation is CATSGAGANVPTF. The chain links TRBV6-5 to TRBJ2-6, with D perhaps TRBD1 (5 bases). Germline V gives CDR1 MNHEY, CDR2 SVGAGI. This CDR3 comprises 13 residues.